This is a list of T cell receptor beta chains from one sample in a study of T cells in Graves' hyperthyroidism and ophthalmopathy. One entry per CDR3 protein results from TCRdb running MiXCR on the multiplex PCR reads. The sample shows 470,000 or so distinct CDR3 sequences, around 21% of them seen only once. The sample taken for sequencing was blood. The receptor set was obtained from a man aged 18 to 30 with Graves' hyperthyroidism. Both conserved end residues are part of each CDR3. Fields, in order: J gene, clone size, V gene, D gene, CDR3 DNA, CDR3 protein. The D gene is left open where the match is weak. Size tells how often a clone was seen (once, few, many) or the class of an expanded clone, and some rows leave it out.

J: TRBJ2-5; size: .; V: TRBV4-1; D: .; DNA: TGCGCCAGCAGCCAAGGTGTCCTTCAGGGCCAGACCCAGTACTTC; CDR3: CASSQGVLQGQTQYF
J: TRBJ2-4; size: few; V: TRBV28; D: .; DNA: TGTGCCAGCAGTCAGCGGGCCTCGGGGGCCAACATTCAGTACTTC; CDR3: CASSQRASGANIQYF
J: TRBJ1-1; size: many; V: TRBV30; D: .; DNA: TGTGCCTGGAGTTTTCCAGGGACGGGGGCTGAAGCTTTCTTT; CDR3: CAWSFPGTGAEAFF
J: TRBJ2-7; size: many; V: TRBV18; D: .; DNA: TGTGCCAGCTCACCTTCATGGGGGAGGTACGAGCAGTACTTC; CDR3: CASSPSWGRYEQYF
J: TRBJ1-2; size: many; V: TRBV12-3/TRBV12-4; D: .; DNA: TGTGCCAGCAGTTTAGCGGGTCAGCTAAATTATGGCTACACCTTC; CDR3: CASSLAGQLNYGYTF
J: TRBJ2-7; size: many; V: TRBV12-3/TRBV12-4; D: TRBD1; DNA: TGTGCCAGCACCTTAGGGGGACAGGGGAGCTACGAGCAGTACTTC; CDR3: CASTLGGQGSYEQYF
J: TRBJ1-3; size: many; V: TRBV20-1; D: .; DNA: TGCAGTGCCACGACCTACTTGACCTCTGGAAACACCATATATTTT; CDR3: CSATTYLTSGNTIYF
J: TRBJ1-6; size: many; V: TRBV6-1; D: .; DNA: TGTGCCAGCAGTGGGGTACCCATTTCACCCCTCCACTTT; CDR3: CASSGVPISPLHF
J: TRBJ2-5; size: .; V: TRBV2; D: .; DNA: TGTGCCAGCACTCGGGGGTTACCCGGGGAGACCCAGTACTTC; CDR3: CASTRGLPGETQYF
J: TRBJ1-3; size: many; V: TRBV28; D: .; DNA: TGTGCCAGCAGTTACCCACCAGGATCTGGAAACACCATATATTTT; CDR3: CASSYPPGSGNTIYF
J: TRBJ1-1; size: .; V: TRBV5-1; D: .; DNA: TGCGCCAGCAGCCTCAGGTGGAACGAAGAAGCTTTCTTT; CDR3: CASSLRWNEEAFF
J: TRBJ2-5; size: few; V: TRBV11-2; D: .; DNA: TGTGCCAGCAGCTTGGACAGCGGGGTTGAGACCCAGTACTTC; CDR3: CASSLDSGVETQYF
J: TRBJ2-5; size: many; V: TRBV6-5; D: .; DNA: TGTGCCAGCAGCCAGACAGTCCAAGAGACCCAGTACTTC; CDR3: CASSQTVQETQYF
J: TRBJ2-5; size: many; V: TRBV28; D: TRBD1; DNA: TGTGCCAGCAGACCTTCGGACAGGGTGCAAGAGACCCAGTACTTC; CDR3: CASRPSDRVQETQYF
J: TRBJ1-5; size: .; V: TRBV28; D: TRBD1; DNA: TGTGCCAGCAGTTATCCACAGGGGAGGTTCAATCAGCCCCAGCATTTT; CDR3: CASSYPQGRFNQPQHF
J: TRBJ2-7; size: .; V: TRBV7-2; D: .; DNA: TGTGCCAGCAGCGCCTCGACTAGATACGAGCAGTACTTC; CDR3: CASSASTRYEQYF
J: TRBJ1-1; size: .; V: TRBV19; D: .; DNA: TGTGCCAGTAGTATAACCAGAGGACGGGAGGGGTCGAGTTCAGCTTTCTTT; CDR3: CASSITRGREGSSSAFF
J: TRBJ1-5; size: .; V: TRBV6-2/TRBV6-3; D: .; DNA: TGTGCCAGCAGTTATCTGACAGATATAGAATATAGCAATCAGCCCCAGCATTTT; CDR3: CASSYLTDIEYSNQPQHF
J: TRBJ1-2; size: few; V: TRBV14; D: .; DNA: TGTGCCAGCAGCCAGGGGACTACCCCCTATGGCTACACCTTC; CDR3: CASSQGTTPYGYTF